Many counts were recorded for the clone carrying this T cell receptor (beta chain). Its antigen is unidentified. The data belong to a study of OX40 agonist ivuxolimab in advanced cancers. On the study more broadly: A mean age of roughly 62 years, range roughly 23 to 79, was recorded, and about 83% were male.

Whole-study findings and limits: Some nonresponders additionally presented with little normalized T-cell clonal expansion. Expanded peripheral T cell antigen specificity was not determined.

Samples of blood were obtained at baseline, on cycle 4 day 1, and on cycle 7 day 1. Repertoires were generated with immunoSEQ multiplex PCR, while TCRdb's copy carries only in-frame clones and drops some. The table has under 60,000 clones, roughly nine tenths seen once. The V gene lost 1 base and the J gene lost 9 bases, with 9 bases spanning the gap. CDR1 and CDR2 (germline): SEHNR, FQNEAQ (reference sequence). The length of the CDR3 is 12 residues. The V and J genes are TRBV7-9 and TRBJ1-2; no definite D call. Sequenced material: CD4+ or CD8+ T cells sorted from blood, taken in a trial of the OX40 agonist ivuxolimab. The source of this sequence is an adult with an advanced solid tumor such as melanoma, head and neck, liver or kidney cancer. The CDR3 reads CASSLESGSYTF. The CDR3 nucleotides read TGTGCCAGCAGCTTAGAATCAGGAAGCTACACCTTC. Drawing the rest from reference TRBV7-9 and TRBJ1-2, the complete variable domain is DTGVSQNPRHKITKRGQNVTFRCDPISEHNRLYWYRQTLGQGPEFLTYFQNEAQLEKSRLLSDRFSAERPKGSFSTLEIQRTEQGDSAMYLCASSLESGSYTFGSGTRLTVV.